This TCR beta chain was sequenced for a study of post-analysis software for immune sequencing data. J was trimmed by 0 bases and V by 5 bases; bases with no gene match: 7. The length of the CDR3 is 15 residues. Per the germline V gene, CDR1 is SGHAT and CDR2 is FQNNGV. Worth noting for this clonotype: Antigen specificity is unknown.

Study observations and caveats: Controls showed significantly higher normalized Chao1 diversity than did multiple sclerosis patients. With TRBV5-6, TRBV5-1 and TRBV20-1 included, about five TRBV segments were more frequent in patients than in controls.

The library was made from cDNA and included unique molecular identifiers. Once about 0.9 to 11 million T cells were used, approximately 520,000 cDNA molecules resulted. A single record per CDR3 protein comes from TCRdb applying MiXCR to the PCR reads. In the table there are about 540,000 distinct CDR3 sequences, roughly 34% of which are singletons. This chain links TRBV11-2 with TRBJ2-7, with TRBD1 identical over 7 bases. The sample comprised blood. The TCR originated in a girl younger than 18 with multiple sclerosis. As DNA, the CDR3 is TGTGCCAGCAGCCCATTTACAGGGGTCTCCTACGAGCAGTACTTC. This sequence encodes CASSPFTGVSYEQYF.